This T cell receptor beta chain emerged from a study of vaccination and CD4 T cells after COVID-19. In the study overall: Control wells got either CEFX epitopes, HIV-1 Nef peptides, or no peptide at all.

Documented treatment: approximately 11-day PBMC culture with coronavirus spike peptide pools or control peptides (ViraFEST assay). Pre-COVID-19 pandemic sampling (2011-2018) yielded the unexposed donor's CD4+ T cells. Scientists ran DNA taken from cultured CD4+ T cells through the Oncomine TCR Beta short-read assay for sequencing. TCRdb fed the PCR reads into MiXCR, producing one record per CDR3 protein. The table records under 6,500 distinct CDR3 sequences, around 25% of them present only once. Sample share makes this clonotype medium-sized (0.01 to 0.1%). Antigen specificity is unknown. V gave up 0 bases and J gave up 4 bases, with 1 base separating them. The germline gives CDR1 LNHNV, CDR2 YYDKDF (reference sequence). The CDR3 length is 12 residues.

Sequencing was carried out using CD4+ T cells from blood, cultured in vitro. This clonotype was obtained from a human donor in good health. The chain couples TRBV15 to TRBJ1-5; D unresolved. The CDR3 protein is CATSRDNQPQHF. CDR3 nucleotide sequence: TGTGCCACCAGCAGAGATAATCAGCCCCAGCATTTT.